This is a list of T cell receptor beta chains from one sample in a study of neoadjuvant anti-PD-1 for oral cavity cancer. Libraries were prepared by immunoSEQ multiplex PCR; TCRdb keeps only in-frame clonotypes and omits some of them. The sample has approximately 74,000 clones, about 80% seen once; the top ten hold roughly 3%. Sequencing was performed on PBMCs, taken before nivolumab (anti-PD-1) treatment. These receptors all stem from a person between 40 and 80 years old with oral cavity squamous cell carcinoma. CDR3s include the opening cysteine and the closing phenylalanine or tryptophan. Each record gives: CDR3 DNA, CDR3 protein, clone size, V gene, J gene, CDR3 length, D gene. The D gene is left open where the match is weak. Clone size appears in some rows only: once, few, many, or a class for an expanded clone.

TGTGCCAGCAGCTTGGCGGGTCACTCCTACGAGCAGTACTTC,CASSLAGHSYEQYF,NA,TRBV7-9,TRBJ2-7,14,NA
TGTGCCAGCAGCGTAAAACTAGCGGGAGAGCATGAGCAGTTCTTC,CASSVKLAGEHEQFF,NA,TRBV9,TRBJ2-1,15,TRBD2
TGTGCCAGCAGTCGACAGCCTCAAGAGACCCAGTACTTC,CASSRQPQETQYF,NA,TRBV28,TRBJ2-5,13,NA
TGTGCCAGCAGCGTAGAGTTAGCGGGAAAAACCGGGGAGCTGTTTTTT,CASSVELAGKTGELFF,NA,TRBV9,TRBJ2-2,16,TRBD2
TGTGCCAGCAGCCATCAGGGGACAGATACGCAGTATTTT,CASSHQGTDTQYF,NA,TRBV14,TRBJ2-3,13,NA
TGTGCCAGCAGCTTCTACCGTTTAGCCAAAAACATTCAGTACTTC,CASSFYRLAKNIQYF,NA,TRBV7-3,TRBJ2-4,15,NA
TGTGCCAGCAGCGGTGTGGGGCCAAGCTCCTACAATGAGCAGTTCTTC,CASSGVGPSSYNEQFF,once,TRBV7-8,TRBJ2-1,16,NA
TGTGCCATCAGGGAGGGAAGTAACTATGGCTACACCTTC,CAIREGSNYGYTF,NA,TRBV2,TRBJ1-2,13,NA
TGTGCCAGCAGTCCCCAGCGGGACACAGATACGCAGTATTTT,CASSPQRDTDTQYF,medium-sized,TRBV28,TRBJ2-3,14,TRBD2
TGCGCCAGCAGCTTGGCGGCTAGCGGAACCTCCTACAATGAGCAGTTCTTC,CASSLAASGTSYNEQFF,NA,TRBV5-1,TRBJ2-1,17,TRBD2
TGTGCCAGCAGCCCCGGGACAGGGGGTCAGAATGAGCAGTTCTTC,CASSPGTGGQNEQFF,NA,TRBV5-4,TRBJ2-1,15,TRBD1
TGCGCCAGCAGCTCCGTAAGCACAGATACGCAGTATTTT,CASSSVSTDTQYF,NA,TRBV5-1,TRBJ2-3,13,NA
TGTGCCAGCACTGAGTTAGGGGCATGGGGCGAGCAGTACTTC,CASTELGAWGEQYF,few,TRBV6-6,TRBJ2-7,14,NA
TGTGCCAGCAGCCGTATCGGGACAGGGGTCGGATACGAGCAGTACTTC,CASSRIGTGVGYEQYF,NA,TRBV28,TRBJ2-7,16,TRBD1
TGTGCCAGCAGCCAAGAAGCGGGGACAGGGGATCAGCCCCAGCATTTT,CASSQEAGTGDQPQHF,medium-sized,TRBV4-2,TRBJ1-5,16,TRBD1
TGTGCCAGCAGTTACACAGGAACTAATGAAAAACTGTTTTTT,CASSYTGTNEKLFF,few,TRBV6-5,TRBJ1-4,14,NA
TGTGCCAGCAGCTTAAGTACCAGGACCTACGAGCAGTACTTC,CASSLSTRTYEQYF,once,TRBV7-3,TRBJ2-7,14,NA
TGTGCCAGCAGCTCCAGATCAGGTGGCTCCTACAATGAGCAGTTCTTC,CASSSRSGGSYNEQFF,NA,TRBV7-8,TRBJ2-1,16,NA
TGTGCCAGCAGTTACTCCGACAGCAACACTGAAGCTTTCTTT,CASSYSDSNTEAFF,NA,TRBV6-5,TRBJ1-1,14,NA
TGCGCCAGCAGCGAAACTAGACAGATCTACAATGAGCAGTTCTTC,CASSETRQIYNEQFF,NA,TRBV4-1,TRBJ2-1,15,NA
TGTGCCAGCATGAAGGGGGCGAGGAACGAGCAGTACTTC,CASMKGARNEQYF,NA,TRBV6-5,TRBJ2-7,13,TRBD1
TGTGCCAGCAGTCCCCTAGCGGGAAGATATTCAGATACGCAGTATTTT,CASSPLAGRYSDTQYF,NA,TRBV2,TRBJ2-3,16,TRBD2
TGTGCCAGCAGCCGAGAGGCGAACACTGAAGCTTTCTTT,CASSREANTEAFF,NA,TRBV6-5,TRBJ1-1,13,NA
TGCGCCAGCAGCCTCGGGACTAGCGCCACAGATACGCAGTATTTT,CASSLGTSATDTQYF,NA,TRBV4-1,TRBJ2-3,15,TRBD2
TGTGCCAGCAGTTACCCAGGGTACGGAAACACCATATATTTT,CASSYPGYGNTIYF,NA,TRBV6-6,TRBJ1-3,14,NA
TGCAGCGTTGGGGAGGTTGAGCAGTTCTTC,CSVGEVEQFF,NA,TRBV29-1,TRBJ2-1,10,NA
TGTGCCAGCAGGCAACCGTCGGGACAGTTGCAAGCTTTCTTT,CASRQPSGQLQAFF,many,TRBV6-5,TRBJ1-1,14,TRBD1
TGTGCCAGCAGCTTAACACAGGGGCCCTCCTACGAGCAGTACTTC,CASSLTQGPSYEQYF,few,TRBV7-8,TRBJ2-7,15,TRBD1
TGCGCCAGCAGCCAAACTTCCGGGACACAGTATGGCTACACCTTC,CASSQTSGTQYGYTF,once,TRBV4-1,TRBJ1-2,15,NA
TGTGCCAGTAGCCGACAGGGTGGGGACTATGGCTACACCTTC,CASSRQGGDYGYTF,few,TRBV19,TRBJ1-2,14,TRBD1
TGTGCCAGCAGATTGACTAGCGGGAGGAATAATGAGCAGTTCTTC,CASRLTSGRNNEQFF,NA,TRBV28,TRBJ2-1,15,TRBD2
TGTGCCAGCAGCGCTACCGACAGGGTGATACAAGAGACCCAGTACTTC,CASSATDRVIQETQYF,NA,TRBV9,TRBJ2-5,16,TRBD1
TGTGCCAGCAGTGCTTCAAGGGCTGACACTGAAGCTTTCTTT,CASSASRADTEAFF,NA,TRBV2,TRBJ1-1,14,NA
TGTGCCAGCAGTGTTCTGGGGGTAGGGGCTGGGGCCAACGTCCTGACTTTC,CASSVLGVGAGANVLTF,NA,TRBV2,TRBJ2-6,17,NA
TGTGCAAGTCGCCCGTCGTGTGCAGCGAACACCGGGGAGCTGTTTTTT,CASRPSCAANTGELFF,NA,TRBV12-2,TRBJ2-2,16,NA
TGTGCCAGCAGTTCCCTAGCGGGAGTCACCGGGGAGCTGTTTTTT,CASSSLAGVTGELFF,NA,TRBV6-5,TRBJ2-2,15,TRBD2
TGCGCCAGCAGCTCAGGGTGGGGTGAGGAAAAACTGTTTTTT,CASSSGWGEEKLFF,few,TRBV5-1,TRBJ1-4,14,NA
TGTGCCTGGAGTAAGGGACTAGCGGGAGTCGGGGAGCTGTTTTTT,CAWSKGLAGVGELFF,few,TRBV30,TRBJ2-2,15,TRBD2
TGTGCCAGCAGTTTATCGCAGGTCGGTAGGGCCGAGCAGTACTTC,CASSLSQVGRAEQYF,few,TRBV27,TRBJ2-7,15,NA
TGTGCCAGCAGCCTATTGGTCGCAGGGTATAGCTACGAGCAGTACTTC,CASSLLVAGYSYEQYF,once,TRBV28,TRBJ2-7,16,NA
TGTGCCAGCAGCTCGGGACCGCCCAAGGCCCAGTACTTC,CASSSGPPKAQYF,NA,TRBV11-2,TRBJ2-5,13,NA
TGTGCCAGCAGTTGGGAGCAAGAGACCCAGTACTTC,CASSWEQETQYF,NA,TRBV6-6,TRBJ2-5,12,NA
TGTGCCAGCAGTGAGATCCGACTCCACTATGGCTACACCTTC,CASSEIRLHYGYTF,NA,TRBV2,TRBJ1-2,14,NA
TGTGCCAGCAGCTTGGTGGGTAGCGGGAGGAATGAGCAGTTCTTC,CASSLVGSGRNEQFF,NA,TRBV5-6,TRBJ2-1,15,TRBD2
TGCGCCAGCAGCATGACTAGCGGGGACACCGGGGAGCTGTTTTTT,CASSMTSGDTGELFF,NA,TRBV5-1,TRBJ2-2,15,TRBD2
TGCAGCGTTGATCTAACTAGCGGTCATACGCAGTATTTT,CSVDLTSGHTQYF,NA,TRBV29-1,TRBJ2-3,13,TRBD2
TGTGCCAGCAGTTCTATAGGGGCGGGGCGGTTAGGTGAAAAACTGTTTTTT,CASSSIGAGRLGEKLFF,NA,TRBV7-8,TRBJ1-4,17,NA
TGTGCCAGCAGCGCCAGACTAGCGGGAGGGCCCACAGATACGCAGTATTTT,CASSARLAGGPTDTQYF,NA,TRBV5-4,TRBJ2-3,17,TRBD2
TGCGCCAGCAGCTTGGCGGCGGCTCGGGTGGGTGAGCAGTTCTTC,CASSLAAARVGEQFF,NA,TRBV5-1,TRBJ2-1,15,NA
TGTGCCGCCGAGACTAGCTCCCCCTACGAGCAGTACTTC,CAAETSSPYEQYF,NA,TRBV6-1,TRBJ2-7,13,TRBD2
TGTGCCAGCTCGGAGGGGAACCTACAAGAGACCCAGTACTTC,CASSEGNLQETQYF,NA,TRBV19,TRBJ2-5,14,NA